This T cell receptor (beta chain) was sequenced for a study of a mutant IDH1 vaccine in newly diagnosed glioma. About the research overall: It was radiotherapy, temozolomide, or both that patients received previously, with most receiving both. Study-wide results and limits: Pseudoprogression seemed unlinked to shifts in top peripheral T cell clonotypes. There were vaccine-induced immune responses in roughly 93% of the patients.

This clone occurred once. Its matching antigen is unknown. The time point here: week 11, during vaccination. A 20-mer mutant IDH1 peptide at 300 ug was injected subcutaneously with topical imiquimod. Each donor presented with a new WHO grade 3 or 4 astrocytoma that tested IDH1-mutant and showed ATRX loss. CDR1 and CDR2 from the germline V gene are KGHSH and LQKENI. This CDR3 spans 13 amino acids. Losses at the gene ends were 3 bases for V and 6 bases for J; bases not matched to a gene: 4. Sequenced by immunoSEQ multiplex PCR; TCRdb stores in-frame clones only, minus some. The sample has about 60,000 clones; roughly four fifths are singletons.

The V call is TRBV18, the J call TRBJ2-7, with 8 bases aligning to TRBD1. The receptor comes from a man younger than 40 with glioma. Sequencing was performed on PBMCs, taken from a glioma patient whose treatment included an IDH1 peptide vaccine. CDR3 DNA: TGTGCCAGCTCACCCGGACAGGGTAGCGAGCAGTACTTC. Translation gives CASSPGQGSEQYF.